These T cell receptor beta chains were read from a single sample in a study of shared clonotypes between healthy human individuals. Clones were sequenced by immunoSEQ multiplex PCR, and TCRdb holds only the in-frame ones, with some missing. The sample consists of 600,000 to 800,000 clones, around 70% of them appearing once. The specimen sequenced was memory CD4+ T cells sorted from blood. The receptors derive from a woman aged 30 to 39 in good health. The CDR3 runs from the conserved cysteine through the conserved F or W. A D gene is named only where the DNA matches it firmly. Clone size is stated in some rows and not others, as once, few, many or a class when expanded.

size,D,J,length,V,DNA,CDR3
-,-,TRBJ1-1,15,TRBV9,TGTGCCAGCAGCGTAGGGGGAGGGTTGAACACTGAAGCTTTCTTT,CASSVGGGLNTEAFF
-,TRBD1,TRBJ2-7,17,TRBV14,TGTGCCAGCAGCCTTCTCTTGGACAGGGATGGATCTTACGAGCAGTACTTC,CASSLLLDRDGSYEQYF
-,-,TRBJ1-6,12,TRBV6-5,TGTGCCAGCAGTTCACTGAATTCACCCCTCCACTTT,CASSSLNSPLHF
-,-,TRBJ2-3,16,TRBV5-1,TGCGCCAGCAGCTTGACGACCGAACTTAGCACAGATACGCAGTATTTT,CASSLTTELSTDTQYF
-,-,TRBJ1-2,14,TRBV6-6,TGTGCCAGCAGTACAATTAGGGGCGCGGGTGGCTACACCTTC,CASSTIRGAGGYTF
few,-,TRBJ2-1,13,TRBV6-6,TGTGCCAGCATGACTAGTGGTAAGAATGAGCAGTTCTTC,CASMTSGKNEQFF
-,-,TRBJ2-3,13,TRBV18,TGTGCCAGCTCACCACCGGAGGGCGATACGCAGTATTTT,CASSPPEGDTQYF
few,TRBD2,TRBJ2-7,22,TRBV27,TGTGCCAGCAGCCGTTCGGTGACTAGCGGGAGTGGGTTACTCTCCCCCGAATACGAGCAGTACTTC,CASSRSVTSGSGLLSPEYEQYF
-,TRBD1,TRBJ1-4,13,TRBV7-7,TGTGCCAGCAGCCCCGACAGGGGGGGAAAACTGTTTTTT,CASSPDRGGKLFF
-,-,TRBJ2-5,14,TRBV5-1,TGCGCCAGCACAGTTCTAAGACTCCAAGAGACCCAGTACTTC,CASTVLRLQETQYF
many,-,TRBJ2-6,22,TRBV23-1,TGCGCCAGCAGTCAACGTTTGCGGGGAGTCCCCGGGCTGTGCTCTGGGGCCAACGTCCTGACTTTC,CASSQRLRGVPGLCSGANVLTF
-,-,TRBJ2-7,11,TRBV18,TGTGCCAGCTCACCACAGGACGAGCAGTACTTC,CASSPQDEQYF
-,-,TRBJ2-7,14,TRBV7-9,TGTGCCAGCAGCTCGTGGGGGGTTTCCTACGAGCAGTACTTC,CASSSWGVSYEQYF
-,TRBD1,TRBJ2-2,15,TRBV28,TGTGCCAGCAGTTCAGGGGGCATTGGCACCGGGGAGCTGTTTTTT,CASSSGGIGTGELFF
-,TRBD2,TRBJ2-7,15,TRBV7-9,TGTGCCAGCAGCCCGGGAGGCCCGATCGGGTACGAGCAGTACTTC,CASSPGGPIGYEQYF
-,TRBD2,TRBJ2-7,16,TRBV4-1,TGCGCCAGCAGCCAAGCAACTAGCGGGAGTACCTACGAGCAGTACTTC,CASSQATSGSTYEQYF
once,TRBD1,TRBJ1-2,14,TRBV5-4,TGTGCCAGCAGACAAGACAGGGGCGCGTATGGCTACACCTTC,CASRQDRGAYGYTF
once,TRBD1,TRBJ1-3,13,TRBV29-1,TGCAGCGCTAATCAGGGGGACGGAAACACCATATATTTT,CSANQGDGNTIYF
-,-,TRBJ1-3,12,TRBV28,TGTGCCAGCAGTACCACAGGAAACACCATATATTTT,CASSTTGNTIYF
once,-,TRBJ2-7,14,TRBV21-1,TGTGCCAGCAGTACCGGACGGAGAACCTACGAGCAGTACTTC,CASSTGRRTYEQYF
-,TRBD2,TRBJ2-3,16,TRBV15,TGTGCCACCAGCACCGGGACTAGCGGGAATGCAGATACGCAGTATTTT,CATSTGTSGNADTQYF
once,-,TRBJ2-2,12,TRBV4-2,TGTGCCAGCAGCTCCGACACCGGGGAGCTGTTTTTT,CASSSDTGELFF
-,-,TRBJ2-7,17,TRBV7-8,TGTGCCAGCAGCTTAGCGACAGGCGCAACCCCCTGGGGAGAGCAGTACTTC,CASSLATGATPWGEQYF
-,-,TRBJ2-7,14,TRBV19,TGTGCCAGTAGTAACCCAGGAGGAACCTACGAGCAGTACTTC,CASSNPGGTYEQYF
-,TRBD2,TRBJ2-3,14,TRBV7-3,TGTGCCAGCAGCCAGGGACTAGCGGTGGATACGCAGTATTTT,CASSQGLAVDTQYF
-,TRBD2,TRBJ2-5,15,TRBV2,TGTGCCAGCAGTGAGCTAGCGGGAGGCTGGGAGACCCAGTACTTC,CASSELAGGWETQYF
-,-,TRBJ1-1,15,TRBV4-1,TGCGCCAGCAGCCGCCAGTGGCAGGAAGGCACTGAAGCTTTCTTT,CASSRQWQEGTEAFF
-,TRBD2,TRBJ2-1,17,TRBV4-1,TGCGCCAGCAGCCAAGGTCTGGCGGGAGTCACCCCAGTGGAGCAGTTCTTC,CASSQGLAGVTPVEQFF
-,TRBD1,TRBJ1-4,15,TRBV10-3,TGTGCCATCAGTGACCCGGGACAGCCTAATGAAAAACTGTTTTTT,CAISDPGQPNEKLFF
-,-,TRBJ1-5,15,TRBV19,TGTGCCAGTAGTATCCGGCAGGGCGGCAATCAGCCCCAGCATTTT,CASSIRQGGNQPQHF
-,-,TRBJ2-4,15,TRBV5-1,TGCGCCAGCAGCTTGGGAGGGAAAGAGGGAAACATTCAGTACTTC,CASSLGGKEGNIQYF
-,TRBD1,TRBJ2-7,14,TRBV7-2,TGTGCCAGCAGCAAACAGGGGGACTCGGTTGAGCAGTACTTC,CASSKQGDSVEQYF
-,-,TRBJ1-2,15,TRBV5-1,TGCGCCAGCAGCACCCAGGGGTCGGCTAACTATGGCTACACCTTC,CASSTQGSANYGYTF
-,TRBD2,TRBJ2-1,18,TRBV9,TGTGCCAGCAGCGGGATGATTAGCGGGTCGAGCTCCTACAATGAGCAGTTCTTC,CASSGMISGSSSYNEQFF
-,-,TRBJ1-4,16,TRBV5-4,TGTGCCAGCAGCTTGGCCGGGGGCCGAACTAATGAAAAACTGTTTTTT,CASSLAGGRTNEKLFF
-,TRBD2,TRBJ2-3,14,TRBV5-1,TGCGCCAGCAGCCCCGGACTAGCGGGAGATACGCAGTATTTT,CASSPGLAGDTQYF
-,TRBD1,TRBJ1-5,15,TRBV18,TGTGCCAGCTCACGAAATGGACAGGGGGCTCAGCCCCAGCATTTT,CASSRNGQGAQPQHF
-,TRBD1,TRBJ2-7,15,TRBV6-1,TGTGCCAGCAGTGTCGGGGACAGCCCCACCCACGAGCAGTACTTC,CASSVGDSPTHEQYF
-,TRBD1,TRBJ1-5,14,TRBV6-5,TGTGCCAGCAGTGACGGGACAGGGAGGCAGCCCCAGCATTTT,CASSDGTGRQPQHF
-,-,TRBJ2-5,15,TRBV5-1,TGCGCCAGCGCTTCGGGGCTTATCGGCCAAGAGACCCAGTACTTC,CASASGLIGQETQYF
-,-,TRBJ1-1,15,TRBV7-8,TGTGCCAGCAGCTTAATTCTGACCATGAACACTGAAGCTTTCTTT,CASSLILTMNTEAFF
-,-,TRBJ2-7,14,TRBV4-2,TGTGCCAGCAGCTTGTTCGGCGGGAAAAGGGAGCAGTACTTC,CASSLFGGKREQYF
-,TRBD1,TRBJ2-1,16,TRBV19,TGTGCCAGTAGTAGCCCCGGGACAGGACTCTACAATGAGCAGTTCTTC,CASSSPGTGLYNEQFF
-,-,TRBJ1-1,16,TRBV10-2,TGCGCCAGCAGCCGAAACGCCGGAGGGGGAAACACTGAAGCTTTCTTT,CASSRNAGGGNTEAFF
-,TRBD2,TRBJ2-1,17,TRBV27,TGTGCCAGTTACTCAGGGGCTAGCGGGAGTTACGACAATGAGCAGTTCTTC,CASYSGASGSYDNEQFF
-,TRBD1,TRBJ2-3,14,TRBV19,TGTGCCACCACCCATCCGGGACAGGCTGGAACGCAGTATTTT,CATTHPGQAGTQYF
few,-,TRBJ2-3,14,TRBV6-1,TGTGCCAGCATCGTCCACCCTAGCACAGATACGCAGTATTTT,CASIVHPSTDTQYF
-,-,TRBJ1-2,15,TRBV28,TGTGCCAGCAGTCCGGGCGCGAGGGCAAACTATGGCTACACCTTC,CASSPGARANYGYTF
few,TRBD2,TRBJ2-1,16,TRBV11-2,TGTGCCAGCAGCACCAGGACTAGCGGGAGGTACAATGAGCAGTTCTTC,CASSTRTSGRYNEQFF